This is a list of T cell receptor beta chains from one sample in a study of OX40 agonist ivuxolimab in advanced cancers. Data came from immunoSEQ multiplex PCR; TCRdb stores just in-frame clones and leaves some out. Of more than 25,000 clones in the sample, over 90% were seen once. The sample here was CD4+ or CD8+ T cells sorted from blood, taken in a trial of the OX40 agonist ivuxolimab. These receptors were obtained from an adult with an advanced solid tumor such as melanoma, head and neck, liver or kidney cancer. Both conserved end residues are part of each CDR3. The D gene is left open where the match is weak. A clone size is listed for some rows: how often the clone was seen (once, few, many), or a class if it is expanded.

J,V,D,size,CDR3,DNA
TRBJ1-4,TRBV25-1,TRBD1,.,CASSRTGGNEKLFF,TGTGCCAGCAGTCGGACAGGCGGTAATGAAAAACTGTTTTTT
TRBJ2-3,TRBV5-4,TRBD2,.,CASSQDPPAGEADTQYF,TGTGCCAGCAGCCAAGATCCCCCAGCGGGAGAGGCAGATACGCAGTATTTT
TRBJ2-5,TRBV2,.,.,CASSEGETQYF,TGTGCCAGCAGTGAGGGTGAGACCCAGTACTTC
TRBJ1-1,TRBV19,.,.,CASSVTVANTEAFF,TGTGCCAGTAGTGTGACAGTAGCGAACACTGAAGCTTTCTTT
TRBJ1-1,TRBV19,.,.,CASSFSDGNTEAFF,TGTGCCAGTAGTTTCTCCGACGGGAACACTGAAGCTTTCTTT
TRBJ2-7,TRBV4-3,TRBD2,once,CASSQTSRTMYEQYF,TGCGCCAGCAGCCAGACTAGCAGAACTATGTACGAGCAGTACTTC
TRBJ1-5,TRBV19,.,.,CASSPWTVNQPQHF,TGTGCCAGTAGTCCCTGGACGGTCAATCAGCCCCAGCATTTT
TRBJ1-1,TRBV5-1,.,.,CASSLASGEWTEAFF,TGCGCCAGCAGCTTGGCCTCGGGGGAATGGACTGAAGCTTTCTTT
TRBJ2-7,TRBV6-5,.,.,CASNDNRYEQYF,TGTGCCAGCAACGACAACCGCTACGAGCAGTACTTC
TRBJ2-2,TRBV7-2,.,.,CASSLDLYGQAMNTGELFF,TGTGCCAGCAGCTTAGATCTCTACGGGCAGGCCATGAACACCGGGGAGCTGTTTTTT
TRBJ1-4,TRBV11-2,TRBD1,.,CASSRTGANEKLFF,TGTGCCAGCAGCCGGACAGGGGCCAATGAAAAACTGTTTTTT
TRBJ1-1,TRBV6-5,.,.,CASSYSVNTEAFF,TGTGCCAGCAGTTACTCAGTGAACACTGAAGCTTTCTTT
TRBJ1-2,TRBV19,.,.,CASSITPIEGIYGYTF,TGTGCCAGTAGTATAACCCCTATAGAGGGGATCTATGGCTACACCTTC
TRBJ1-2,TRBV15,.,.,CATSRDGGHYGYTF,TGTGCCACCAGCAGAGATGGAGGGCACTATGGCTACACCTTC
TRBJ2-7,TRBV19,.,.,CASRAGFSGYYEQYF,TGTGCCAGTAGGGCAGGGTTCAGCGGCTACTACGAGCAGTACTTC
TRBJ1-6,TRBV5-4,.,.,CASSLWGPNSPLHF,TGTGCCAGCAGCCTGTGGGGTCCGAATTCACCCCTCCACTTT
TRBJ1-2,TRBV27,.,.,CASSLSGSGGYTF,TGTGCCAGCAGTTTATCAGGGTCAGGGGGCTACACCTTC
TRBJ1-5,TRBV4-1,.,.,CASSQGLWGNQPQHF,TGCGCCAGCAGCCAGGGACTATGGGGCAATCAGCCCCAGCATTTT
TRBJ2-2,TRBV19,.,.,CASNFYPGELFF,TGTGCCAGTAACTTCTACCCCGGGGAGCTGTTTTTT
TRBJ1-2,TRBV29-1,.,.,CSVGGGPNYGYTF,TGCAGCGTTGGAGGGGGGCCTAACTATGGCTACACCTTC
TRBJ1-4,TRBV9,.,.,CASSVEGVKYEKLFF,TGTGCCAGCAGCGTTGAGGGAGTTAAATACGAAAAACTGTTTTTT
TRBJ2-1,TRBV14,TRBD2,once,CASSQGLWRELSSYNEQFF,TGTGCCAGCAGCCAAGGGCTATGGCGGGAGTTGTCTTCCTACAATGAGCAGTTCTTC
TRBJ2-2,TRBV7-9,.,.,CAVTTLSTGELFF,TGTGCCGTCACAACCTTGAGTACCGGGGAGCTGTTTTTT
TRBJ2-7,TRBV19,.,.,CASSITVGNEQYF,TGTGCCAGTAGTATTACGGTAGGCAACGAGCAGTACTTC
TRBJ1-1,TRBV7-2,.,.,CASSVGPLTEAFF,TGTGCCAGCAGCGTCGGACCTTTAACTGAAGCTTTCTTT
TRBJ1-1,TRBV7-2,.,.,CASSSRSMNTEAFF,TGTGCCAGCAGCTCTCGTAGCATGAACACTGAAGCTTTCTTT
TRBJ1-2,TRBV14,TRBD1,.,CASSQTGQGADGYTF,TGTGCCAGCAGCCAAACGGGACAGGGGGCGGACGGCTACACCTTC
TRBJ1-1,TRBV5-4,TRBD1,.,CASSPDRVQNTEAFF,TGTGCCAGCAGCCCCGACAGGGTCCAGAACACTGAAGCTTTCTTT
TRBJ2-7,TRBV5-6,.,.,CASSPGRDTLIYEQYF,TGTGCCAGCAGCCCGGGTCGGGACACCCTAATCTACGAGCAGTACTTC
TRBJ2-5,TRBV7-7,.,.,CASSLGGGETQYF,TGTGCCAGCAGCTTGGGAGGGGGGGAGACCCAGTACTTC
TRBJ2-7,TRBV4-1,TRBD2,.,CASSASGGSYEQYF,TGCGCCAGCAGCGCTAGCGGGGGCTCCTACGAGCAGTACTTC
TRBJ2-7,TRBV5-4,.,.,CASSSGPSYEQYF,TGTGCCAGCAGCTCTGGACCCTCCTACGAGCAGTACTTC
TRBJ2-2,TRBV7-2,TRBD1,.,CASNPWTGVGELFF,TGTGCCAGCAACCCTTGGACAGGGGTCGGGGAGCTGTTTTTT
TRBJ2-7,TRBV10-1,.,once,CASSEGPYPYEQYF,TGCGCCAGCAGTGAGGGCCCTTACCCCTACGAGCAGTACTTC
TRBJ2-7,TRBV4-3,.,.,CASSQDRGLGRGASYEQYF,TGCGCCAGCAGCCAAGATCGGGGGCTGGGGAGGGGGGCCTCCTACGAGCAGTACTTC
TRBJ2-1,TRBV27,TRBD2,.,CASSLPTSHVEQFF,TGTGCCAGCAGCTTACCGACTAGCCACGTTGAGCAGTTCTTC
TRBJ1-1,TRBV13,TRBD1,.,CASSLGQGFTEAFF,TGTGCCAGCAGCCTAGGACAGGGGTTCACTGAAGCTTTCTTT
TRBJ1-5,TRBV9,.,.,CASSVGGSNQPQHF,TGTGCCAGCAGCGTAGGAGGGAGCAATCAGCCCCAGCATTTT
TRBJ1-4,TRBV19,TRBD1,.,CASSTQRTGFVEKLFF,TGTGCCAGTAGTACGCAGCGGACAGGGTTTGTTGAAAAACTGTTTTTT
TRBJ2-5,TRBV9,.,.,CASSGGMNQETQYF,TGTGCCAGCAGCGGGGGTATGAACCAAGAGACCCAGTACTTC
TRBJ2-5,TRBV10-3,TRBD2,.,CAISESLAGGETQYF,TGTGCCATCAGTGAGTCACTAGCGGGGGGAGAGACCCAGTACTTC
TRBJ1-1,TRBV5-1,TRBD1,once,CASSWDRDTEAFF,TGCGCCAGCAGCTGGGACAGGGACACTGAAGCTTTCTTT
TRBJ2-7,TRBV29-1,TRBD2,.,CSVLTGRRPYEQYF,TGCAGCGTTCTGACCGGGAGGCGCCCCTACGAGCAGTACTTC
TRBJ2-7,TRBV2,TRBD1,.,CASSDRDRGYYEQYF,TGTGCCAGCAGCGACCGGGACAGGGGCTACTACGAGCAGTACTTC
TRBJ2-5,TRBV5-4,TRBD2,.,CASSLELAGGDGTQYF,TGTGCCAGCAGCTTGGAGCTAGCGGGGGGCGATGGGACCCAGTACTTC
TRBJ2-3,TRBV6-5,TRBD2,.,CASGDYTDTQYF,TGTGCCAGCGGGGACTACACAGATACGCAGTATTTT
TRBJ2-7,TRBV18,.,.,CASSPPTASYEQYF,TGTGCCAGCTCACCACCGACAGCTTCCTACGAGCAGTACTTC
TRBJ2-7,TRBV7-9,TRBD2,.,CASSPPGLAGHEQYF,TGTGCCAGCAGTCCCCCAGGACTAGCGGGACACGAGCAGTACTTC
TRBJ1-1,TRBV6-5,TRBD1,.,CASSYSQGENTEAFF,TGTGCCAGCAGTTACTCGCAGGGGGAGAACACTGAAGCTTTCTTT
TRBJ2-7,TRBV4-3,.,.,CASSQGQAVSYEQYF,TGCGCCAGCAGCCAAGGACAGGCGGTCTCCTACGAGCAGTACTTC
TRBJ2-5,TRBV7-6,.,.,CASSPTGKETQYF,TGTGCCAGCAGCCCGACAGGCAAAGAGACCCAGTACTTC